The clone carrying this T cell receptor (beta chain) turned up a few times. Its specificity is unknown. Construction of the TCR beta libraries employed iRepertoire HTBI primers in conjunction with Arm-PCR of CDR3 regions. Methods used by the authors: Sequenced samples collectively carried 62 TRBV and roughly 15 TRBJ segments. Each CDR3 protein is one row after TCRdb ran MiXCR on the multiplex PCR reads. These V and J calls are TCRdb output, not the study's own analysis. The data contain about 420,000 distinct CDR3 sequences, 23% of them singletons. This record belongs to a study of regulatory T cells in long-lasting Graves disease. About the study: A definition of persistent Graves' disease required over 5 years of antithyroid drugs plus positive TSH receptor antibodies. The study's findings and limits: Thyroid tissue was not sampled; only peripheral blood was. Comparison showed that persistent patients shared more public clonotypes (about 3,000) than new patients (966).

Germline lookup yields CDR1 SEHNR and CDR2 FQNEAQ (reference sequence). CDR3 length equals 16 residues. J gave up 5 bases and V 5 bases, and 9 bases lay outside the gene matches. Noted time point: persistent/refractory GD, antithyroid drugs over 5 years with positive TRAb. The TCR library was made from RNA extracted from PBMCs. The chain links TRBV7-9 to TRBJ2-5; 12 bases agree with TRBD2. The sequence was obtained from a female donor with Graves disease. Sequencing used peripheral blood mononuclear cells (PBMCs), obtained when the disease was refractory, from a patient treated with antithyroid drugs. CDR3 amino acids: CASSRQGLAGLETQYF. CDR3 DNA: TGTGCCAGCAGCCGACAGGGACTAGCGGGTTTGGAGACCCAGTACTTC.